This TCR beta chain was retrieved from a study of T cell repertoires in aging, cancer and after chemotherapy. Study information: Patients with chronic lymphocytic leukemia were sampled before and after fludarabine- or bendamustine-based chemotherapy. The full dataset contained roughly 8.8 million TCR reads. Whole-study findings and limits: In healthy donors, age-related TCR diversity loss mainly reflected lost richness.

The template was genomic DNA from peripheral blood, not RNA. The count of this clonotype is one. What it binds is not known. A mixed TRB-A/B primer pool amplified rearranged TRB by multiplex touch-down PCR. TCRdb passed the multiplex PCR reads through MiXCR, listing each CDR3 protein once. The repertoire holds about 4,900 distinct CDR3 sequences, with more than 30% as singletons. The V gene end was trimmed by 3 bases and the J gene end by 10 bases; junction bases not matched to a gene: 4. Germline lookup yields CDR1 GTSNPN and CDR2 SVGIG (reference sequence). This CDR3 has 11 amino acids. This clonotype was obtained from a human donor with a blood cancer. The sequenced material came from blood. The gene calls are TRBV30 and TRBJ1-1, with 8 bases aligning to TRBD1. The CDR3, as DNA: TGTGCCTGGAGCGGACAGGGCACAGCTTTCTTT. This codes for CAWSGQGTAFF.